This T cell receptor (beta chain) derives from a study of shared clonotypes between healthy human individuals. Using immunoSEQ multiplex PCR, the repertoire was profiled, and TCRdb retains in-frame clones only, with some absent. The sample records roughly 770,000 clones, about 96% being singletons. V was shortened by 2 bases and J by 7 bases, with 12 bases between the two germline ends. Germline V gene sequence: CDR1 MNHEY, CDR2 SVGAGI. The CDR3 is made up of 13 amino acids. Positively selected for CCR7, the CD45RO-negative cells used as naive CD8 cells excluded terminally differentiated effector memory CD45RA+ cells.

Specimen: naive CD8+ T cells sorted from blood. This sequence was found in a man aged 30 to 45 in good health. The rearrangement joins TRBV6-5 to TRBJ2-7; the D is unclear. CDR3 DNA sequence: TGTGCCAGCAGTTACAAACAGTCCCTAGAGCAGTACTTC. As protein: CASSYKQSLEQYF.